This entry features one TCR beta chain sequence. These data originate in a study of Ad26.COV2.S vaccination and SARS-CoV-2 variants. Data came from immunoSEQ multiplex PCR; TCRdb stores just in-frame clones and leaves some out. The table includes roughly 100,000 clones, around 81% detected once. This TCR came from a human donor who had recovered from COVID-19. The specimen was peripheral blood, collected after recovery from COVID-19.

CDR3 DNA: TGTGCCAGCAGACCCGGGACAGGGGAGATCGAGACCCAGTACTTC. This encodes CASRPGTGEIETQYF. The V and J genes are TRBV6-5 and TRBJ2-5; 10 bases are shared with TRBD1. Trimming removed 6 bases from V and 5 bases from J; junction bases left unmatched: 9. CDR1 MNHEY and CDR2 SVGAGI come from the germline V gene. The CDR3 runs 15 residues.